This T cell receptor beta chain was obtained from a study of Tregs in tolerant kidney transplant recipients. As concerns this clone: What it binds is unknown.

The CDR3 has 15 residues. V shed 2 bases and J 4 bases; nucleotides not matched to a gene: 6. Germline V lookup: CDR1 SGHDT, CDR2 YYEEEE. Unstimulated regulatory T cells (CD4+CD25+CD127-), CD4+CD25- non-regulatory cells, CD4 and CD8 cells were FACS-sorted from thawed PBMCs. Thawed PBMCs were rested overnight at 37°C with 150 to 200 IU/ml IL-2 before regulatory T cell sorting. The protocol was immunoSEQ multiplex PCR, while the TCRdb copy is restricted to in-frame clones and leaves out a portion. The data show approximately 60,000 clones, about 98% seen once. Study-wide findings and caveats: Antigen-driven expansion was suggested because donor-specific Tregs expanded more than all Tregs in tolerant patients. Few patients were studied, so findings need validation in larger groups.

The receptor was derived from a human donor who received a combined kidney and bone marrow transplant. The chain couples TRBV5-6 to TRBJ1-2; 9 bases are shared with TRBD1. The sample here was Tregs from blood, taken before the transplant. The CDR3 region is CASSFQGQGGYGYTF. CDR3 sequence (DNA): TGTGCCAGCAGCTTCCAGGGACAGGGCGGCTATGGCTACACCTTC.